The subject of this entry is one TCR beta chain. Its antigen has not been determined. There are no base qualities to consult, and no much larger clone falls within one base. Library method: 5' RACE. Data came from an Illumina HiSeq 2500. A second PCR of about 6 to 12 cycles was run with a J-beta primer mix and a sample-barcoded 5' primer. A template-switch 5' adaptor carrying 12 random nucleotides introduced a unique molecular identifier onto each TCR beta cDNA molecule. Each sample yielded at least 2.5 million CDR3-containing paired-end reads. First-strand cDNA synthesis was performed from all RNA using the Mint cDNA synthesis kit, with priming by a TRBC-specific oligonucleotide. Following uracil-DNA glycosylase treatment, all cDNA underwent a first 18-cycle PCR with the universal primers M1SS and BC2_uni_R. Under the source paper's analysis protocol: For normalization, 1 million high-quality reads were randomly selected from each sample, with every read carrying a distinct molecular identifier. Instead of being binned into consensus sequences, reads with shared molecular identifiers were discarded. CDR3 identification, clonotype clustering and error correction used MiTCR with a Q25 quality threshold and the strictest error-elimination algorithm. A nonparametric unseen species model with Euler transformation was used to estimate lower-bound total TCR beta diversity. TCRdb reprocessed the public reads (quality trimming at Q25 with fastp, clone calling with MiXCR) and kept in-frame beta chains. Rows are unified per CDR3 protein, each entry keeping the most common DNA and genes. Clone size and V and J calls follow TCRdb, not the original study. A total of approximately 800,000 distinct CDR3 sequences appear in this sample, about three fifths of them only once. Of the sample, 20% to 25% falls within the top ten clones.

From a lookup of the germline V gene (reference sequence), CDR1 and CDR2 are MNHNY and SVGAGI. The CDR3 contains 16 residues, cysteine and phenylalanine counted. Just the 48-base CDR3 DNA is kept, in frame starting at base 1. Here V drops 2 bases and J drops 10 bases, and the junction holds 10 bases not matched to any gene. This sample stems from a study of blood T cells in healthy people across ages (dated by TCRdb to the mid-2010s). For the wider study: In model experiments, template switching captured about one uniquely barcoded TCR beta cDNA molecule for every two T cells. Two additional independent replicas of 1 million unique cDNA reads from the same blood draw were analyzed for two donors (one aged 18 to 30 and one aged 80 or older). The donors were divided into four age groups: young (average around 17 years), middle-aged (over 35), aged (about 60) and long-lived (about 90). Age-related changes in TCR beta repertoire diversity were measured in the study by deep sequencing normalized with unique cDNA molecular identifiers. To avoid experimental bias, donors of different ages were randomly spread across the sequencing lanes. The full study reports these points: Because donor CMV infection status was unknown, age-related changes in expanded clonotypes were potentially confounded. As age increased, observed TCR beta diversity per million T cells dropped in a roughly linear way, and a significant reduction was already evident by age about 40. Bulk unsorted PBMC profiling prevented conclusive comparison of naive and antigen-experienced compartments. Observed TCR beta diversity correlated strongly with the percentage of naive T cells measured by flow cytometry. Total diversity estimates from one million sequenced T cells were considered lower bounds and underestimates. Compared with the aged group, more naive CD4+ T cells, fewer expanded clones and increased TCR diversity were shown by the long-lived group, suggesting age selection.

The roughly 42 donors, aged about 6 to 95 years, were systemically healthy Caucasian individuals from Russia. About 9.1 milliliters of peripheral blood were collected from each donor into EDTA-treated Vacutainer tubes. Ficoll-Paque density-gradient centrifugation was used to isolate PBMCs, with at least 7 million per sample. Total RNA, at least 5 micrograms per sample, was extracted from PBMCs with Trizol reagent. For every donor, an aliquot of PBMCs went through flow cytometry to measure the percentages of naive CD45RAhigh/CD27high T cells. The sequenced sample consisted of blood. This receptor was obtained from a man aged 30-40 years in good health. The sequence joins TRBV6-6 to TRBJ2-1, and 11 junction bases match TRBD2. The bases are TGTGCCAGCAGTTACCCCCTTCAACTAGCGGGAGACGAGCAGTTCTTC. It is translated as CASSYPLQLAGDEQFF.